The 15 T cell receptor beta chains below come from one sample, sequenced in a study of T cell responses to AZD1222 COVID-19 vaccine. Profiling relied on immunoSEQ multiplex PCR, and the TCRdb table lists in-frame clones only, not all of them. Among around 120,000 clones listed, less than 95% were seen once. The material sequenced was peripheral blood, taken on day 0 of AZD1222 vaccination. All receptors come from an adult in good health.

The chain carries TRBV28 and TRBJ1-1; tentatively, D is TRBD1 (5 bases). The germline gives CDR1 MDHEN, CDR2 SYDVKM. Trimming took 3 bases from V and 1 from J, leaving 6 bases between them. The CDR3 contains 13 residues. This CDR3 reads CASSLTANTEAFF. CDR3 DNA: TGTGCCAGCAGTTTGACAGCGAACACTGAAGCTTTCTTT.

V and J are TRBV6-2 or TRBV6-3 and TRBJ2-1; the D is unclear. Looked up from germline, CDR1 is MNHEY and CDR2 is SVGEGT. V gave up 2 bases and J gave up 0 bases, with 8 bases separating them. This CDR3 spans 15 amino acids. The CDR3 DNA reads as TGTGCCAGCAGTTACAGCCCAAGCTCCTACAATGAGCAGTTCTTC. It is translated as CASSYSPSSYNEQFF.

CDR3 sequence reads: CASSGSSGSVQYF. The DNA of the CDR3 is TGTGCCAGCAGCGGGTCTAGCGGGAGTGTGCAGTACTTC. The rearrangement uses TRBV9 and TRBJ2-7; 10 bases fit TRBD2. This CDR3 has 13 amino acids. Germline V CDR1 and CDR2: SGDLS, YYNGEE. Trimming at V came to 3 bases and at J to 9 bases, leaving 6 bases not matched to a gene.

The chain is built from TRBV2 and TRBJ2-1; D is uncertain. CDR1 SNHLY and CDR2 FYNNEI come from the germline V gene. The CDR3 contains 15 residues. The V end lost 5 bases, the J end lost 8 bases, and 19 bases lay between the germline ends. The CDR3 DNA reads TGTGCCAGCAGTCTCTATGAACTCTTTTTCTATGAGCAGTTCTTC. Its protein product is CASSLYELFFYEQFF.

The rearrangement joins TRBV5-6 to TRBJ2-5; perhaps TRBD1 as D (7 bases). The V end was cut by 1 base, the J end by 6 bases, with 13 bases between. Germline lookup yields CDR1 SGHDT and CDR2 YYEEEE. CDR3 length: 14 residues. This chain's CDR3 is CASSLQGGGQTQYF. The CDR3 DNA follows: TGTGCCAGCAGCTTGCAGGGGGGCGGGCAGACCCAGTACTTC.

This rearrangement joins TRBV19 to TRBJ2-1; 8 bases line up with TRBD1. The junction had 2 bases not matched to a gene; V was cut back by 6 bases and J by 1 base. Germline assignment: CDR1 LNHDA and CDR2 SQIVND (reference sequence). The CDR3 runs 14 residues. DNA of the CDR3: TGTGCCAGTAGGCACAGGGGGTCCTACAATGAGCAGTTCTTC. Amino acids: CASRHRGSYNEQFF.

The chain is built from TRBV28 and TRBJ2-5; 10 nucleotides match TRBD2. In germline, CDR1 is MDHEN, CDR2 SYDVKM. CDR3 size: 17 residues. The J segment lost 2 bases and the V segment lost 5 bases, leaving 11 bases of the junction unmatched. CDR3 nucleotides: TGTGCCAGCAGTCCCCTGGGGCTAGCGGGAGTGCAAGAGACCCAGTACTTC. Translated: CASSPLGLAGVQETQYF.

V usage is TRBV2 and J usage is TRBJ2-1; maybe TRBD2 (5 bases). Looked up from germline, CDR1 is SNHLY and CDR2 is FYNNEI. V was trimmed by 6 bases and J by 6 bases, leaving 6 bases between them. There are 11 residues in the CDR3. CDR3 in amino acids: CASRDFNEQFF. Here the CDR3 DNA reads TGTGCCAGCAGGGACTTCAATGAGCAGTTCTTC.

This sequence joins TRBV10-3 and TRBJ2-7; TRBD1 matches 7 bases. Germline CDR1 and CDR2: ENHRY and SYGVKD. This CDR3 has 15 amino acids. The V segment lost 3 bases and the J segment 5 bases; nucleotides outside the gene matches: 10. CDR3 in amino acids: CAISDGIAGGHEQYF. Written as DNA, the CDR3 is TGTGCCATCAGTGATGGTATAGCAGGGGGACACGAGCAGTACTTC.

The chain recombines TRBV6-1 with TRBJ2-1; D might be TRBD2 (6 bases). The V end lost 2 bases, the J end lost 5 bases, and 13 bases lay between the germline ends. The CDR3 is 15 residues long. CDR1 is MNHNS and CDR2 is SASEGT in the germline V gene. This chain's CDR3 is CASSEPGVNDNEQFF. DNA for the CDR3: TGTGCCAGCAGTGAACCGGGAGTTAACGACAATGAGCAGTTCTTC.

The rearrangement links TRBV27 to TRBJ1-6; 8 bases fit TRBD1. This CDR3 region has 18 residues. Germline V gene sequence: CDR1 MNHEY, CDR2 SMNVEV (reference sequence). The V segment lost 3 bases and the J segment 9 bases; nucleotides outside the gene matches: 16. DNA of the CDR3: TGTGCCAGCAGTTTCGGACAGGGTGGATTGCTTAGGATTTCACCCCTCCACTTT. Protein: CASSFGQGGLLRISPLHF.

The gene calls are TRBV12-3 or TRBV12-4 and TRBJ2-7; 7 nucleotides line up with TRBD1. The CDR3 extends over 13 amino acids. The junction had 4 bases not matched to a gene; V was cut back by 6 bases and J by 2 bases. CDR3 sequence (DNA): TGTGCCAGCAGCCGGGACAGAACCTACGAGCAGTACTTC. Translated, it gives CASSRDRTYEQYF.

The CDR3 bases are TGTGCCTGGAGTGTACGGGTACTAGCGGGAGGCCGGGCAGTGCTAGATACGCAGTATTTT. It translates to CAWSVRVLAGGRAVLDTQYF. This chain connects TRBV30 to TRBJ2-3, with 12 bases fitting TRBD2. Germline-derived CDR1 and CDR2 are GTSNPN and SVGIG (reference sequence). This CDR3 spans 20 amino acids. V lost 0 bases and J lost 5; bases outside the gene matches: 18.

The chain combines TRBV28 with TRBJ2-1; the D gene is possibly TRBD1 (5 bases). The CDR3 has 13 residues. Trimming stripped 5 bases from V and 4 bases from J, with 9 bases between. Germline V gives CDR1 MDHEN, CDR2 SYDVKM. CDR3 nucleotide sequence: TGTGCCAGCAGTCTCGACAGTTACAATGAGCAGTTCTTC. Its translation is CASSLDSYNEQFF.

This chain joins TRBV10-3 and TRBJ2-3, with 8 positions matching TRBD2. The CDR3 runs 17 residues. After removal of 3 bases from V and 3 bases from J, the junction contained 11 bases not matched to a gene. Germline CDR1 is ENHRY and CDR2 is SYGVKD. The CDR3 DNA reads TGTGCCATCAGTGATCGAGGTAGCGGGACTAAGACAGATACGCAGTATTTT. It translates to CAISDRGSGTKTDTQYF.